This T cell receptor (beta chain) is drawn from a study of blood T cell repertoires in COVID-19. Looking at the study overall: The United States, Italy and Spain supplied acute and convalescent COVID-19 samples. Sources were T cells, B-cell-depleted T cells, or PBMCs; the material itself was cDNA or gDNA.

This clone was detected only once. Under the authors' procedure: Reference gene primer amplification yielded estimated nucleated cell counts. Only in-frame clones appear in the TCRdb table, and some are missing; sequencing was by immunoSEQ multiplex PCR. That table furnishes V, J and clone size, whereas the DNA furnished D and trimming. The sample lists 110,000 or so clones, 75% to 90% occurring once. The CDR3 contains 14 residues. Germline V gene lookup returns CDR1 MGHRA and CDR2 YSYEKL. Losses at the gene ends were 7 bases for V and 4 bases for J; bases not matched to a gene: 5. This TCR was recovered from a man between 65 and 80 years old with active or convalescent COVID-19. The rearrangement uses TRBV4-1 and TRBJ2-5; 11 nucleotides line up with TRBD2. What was sequenced was peripheral blood. DNA for the CDR3: TGCGCCAGCATCATAGCGGGAGGGGGAGAGACCCAGTACTTC. It yields the protein CASIIAGGGETQYF.